The entry below describes one T cell receptor beta chain. The target antigen is unknown. From germline, CDR1 is MNHEY and CDR2 SMNVEV (reference sequence). With V trimmed by 3 bases and J by 4 bases, 5 bases remained unmatched. The CDR3 is made up of 15 amino acids. These data come from a study of regulatory T cells in long-lasting Graves disease. Background on the study: Patients with persistent Graves' disease had over 5 years of antithyroid drugs and persistent TSH receptor antibodies.

Time point given: persistent/refractory GD, antithyroid drugs over 5 years with positive TRAb. The TCR library was made from RNA that had been extracted from PBMCs in TRIzol. The collection involved drawing nine milliliters of peripheral blood into EDTA tubes. The TCR beta library used iRepertoire HTBI primers with Arm-PCR amplification of CDR3. TCRdb re-called the multiplex PCR reads with MiXCR, one entry per CDR3 protein. The data show around 300,000 distinct CDR3 sequences, with approximately 20% seen just once and approximately 60% held by the top ten. Findings and limits, study-wide: A greater number of public clonotypes (around 2,700) was shared by persistent patients than by new patients (approximately 880).

The receptor comes from a female donor with Graves disease. The sequencing here drew on peripheral blood mononuclear cells (PBMCs), taken when the disease was refractory, from a patient treated with antithyroid drugs. V usage is TRBV27 and J usage is TRBJ2-2; 7 bases are shared with TRBD2. The CDR3 DNA follows: TGTGCCAGCAGTTTCCGAGGGGAGGGCACCGGGGAGCTGTTTTTT. It is translated as CASSFRGEGTGELFF.